This T cell receptor beta chain comes out of a study of control samples from healthy donors and cancer patients. V lost 3 bases and J lost 4, with 15 bases in between. Germline CDR1 and CDR2: GTSNPN and SVGIG (reference sequence). The CDR3 spans 14 residues. The method was immunoSEQ multiplex PCR; TCRdb's version includes in-frame clones alone and lacks a portion of them. The profile shows about 410,000 clones, 75% to 95% of them singletons. This clonotype originated in a man aged 40-50 years with head and neck cancer. The material sequenced was PBMCs. The chain recombines TRBV30 with TRBJ1-2; maybe TRBD1 (5 bases). The CDR3 nucleotides read TGTGCCTGGAGGGCAGGGTTTACTGGCTATGGCTACACCTTC. Encoded protein: CAWRAGFTGYGYTF.